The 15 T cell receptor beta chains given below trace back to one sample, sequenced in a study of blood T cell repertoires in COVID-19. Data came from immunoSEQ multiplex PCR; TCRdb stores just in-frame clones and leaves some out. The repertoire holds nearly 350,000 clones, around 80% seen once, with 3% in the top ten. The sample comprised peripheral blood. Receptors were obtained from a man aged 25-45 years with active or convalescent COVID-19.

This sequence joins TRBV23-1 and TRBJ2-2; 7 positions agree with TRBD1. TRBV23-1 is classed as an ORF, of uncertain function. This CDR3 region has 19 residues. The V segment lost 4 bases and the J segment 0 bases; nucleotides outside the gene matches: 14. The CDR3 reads CASSRTPGQLDANTGELFF. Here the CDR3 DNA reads TGCGCCAGCAGTCGGACACCGGGACAGCTGGACGCGAACACCGGGGAGCTGTTTTTT.

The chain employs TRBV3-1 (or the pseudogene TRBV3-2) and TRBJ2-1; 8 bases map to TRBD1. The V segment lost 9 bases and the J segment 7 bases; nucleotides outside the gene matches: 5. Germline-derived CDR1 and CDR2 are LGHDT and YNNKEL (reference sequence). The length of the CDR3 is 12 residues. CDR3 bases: TGTGCCAGTCAGGGGGCGGAAAATGAGCAGTTCTTC. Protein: CASQGAENEQFF.

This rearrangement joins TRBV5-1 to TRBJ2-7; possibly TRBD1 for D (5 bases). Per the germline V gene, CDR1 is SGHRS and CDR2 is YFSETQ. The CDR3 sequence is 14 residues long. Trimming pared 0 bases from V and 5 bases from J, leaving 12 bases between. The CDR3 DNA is TGCGCCAGCAGCTTGGAAGGCAGGGCCGACGAGCAGTACTTC. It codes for CASSLEGRADEQYF.

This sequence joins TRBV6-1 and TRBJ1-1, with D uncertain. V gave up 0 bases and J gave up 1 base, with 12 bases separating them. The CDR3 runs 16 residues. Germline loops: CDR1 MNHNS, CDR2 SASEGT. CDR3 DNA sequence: TGTGCCAGCAGTGAAGCATCTCGCAGCGAGAACACTGAAGCTTTCTTT. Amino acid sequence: CASSEASRSENTEAFF.

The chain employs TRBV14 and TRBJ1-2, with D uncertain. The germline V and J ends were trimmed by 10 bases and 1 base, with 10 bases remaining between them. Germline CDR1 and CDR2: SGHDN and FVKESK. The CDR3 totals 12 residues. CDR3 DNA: TGTGCCACCCGGGATGGTAACTATGGCTACACCTTC. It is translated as CATRDGNYGYTF.

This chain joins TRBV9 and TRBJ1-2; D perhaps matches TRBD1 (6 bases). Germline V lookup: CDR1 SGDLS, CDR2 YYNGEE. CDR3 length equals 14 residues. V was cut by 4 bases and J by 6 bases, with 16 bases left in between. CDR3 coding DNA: TGTGCCAGCAGCCCCCGTCTGGGGGCCGATGGCTACACCTTC. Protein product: CASSPRLGADGYTF. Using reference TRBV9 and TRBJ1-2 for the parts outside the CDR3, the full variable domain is DSGVTQTPKHLITATGQRVTLRCSPRSGDLSVYWYQQSLDQGLQFLIQYYNGEERAKGNILERFSAQQFPDLHSELNLSSLELGDSALYFCASSPRLGADGYTFGSGTRLTVV.

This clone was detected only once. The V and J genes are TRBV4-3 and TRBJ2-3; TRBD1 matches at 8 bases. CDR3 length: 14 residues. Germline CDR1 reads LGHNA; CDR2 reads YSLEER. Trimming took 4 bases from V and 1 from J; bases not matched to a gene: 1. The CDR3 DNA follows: TGCGCCAGCAGCCCGGACAGGGGCACAGATACGCAGTATTTT. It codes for CASSPDRGTDTQYF.

The CDR3 protein is CASSQDGRTSGGAPYEQYF. The DNA of the CDR3 is TGCGCCAGCAGCCAAGATGGTCGTACGAGCGGGGGGGCGCCCTACGAGCAGTACTTC. This sequence joins TRBV4-1 and TRBJ2-7; 10 bases align to TRBD2. The CDR3 spans 19 residues. V gave up 0 bases and J gave up 2 bases; unmatched junction bases: 13. Germline CDR1 is MGHRA and CDR2 is YSYEKL.

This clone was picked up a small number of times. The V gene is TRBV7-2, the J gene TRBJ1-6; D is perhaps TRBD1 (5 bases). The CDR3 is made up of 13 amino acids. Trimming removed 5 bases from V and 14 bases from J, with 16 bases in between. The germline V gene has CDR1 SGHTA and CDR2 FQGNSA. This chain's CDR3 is CASSGFGGEALHF. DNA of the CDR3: TGTGCCAGCAGCGGATTCGGGGGGGAGGCCCTCCACTTT.

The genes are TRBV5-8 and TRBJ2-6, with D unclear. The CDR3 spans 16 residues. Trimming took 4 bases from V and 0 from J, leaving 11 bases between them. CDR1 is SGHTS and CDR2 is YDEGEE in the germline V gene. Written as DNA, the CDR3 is TGTGCCAGCAGCGAGGAATTCGACTCTGGGGCCAACGTCCTGACTTTC. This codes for CASSEEFDSGANVLTF.

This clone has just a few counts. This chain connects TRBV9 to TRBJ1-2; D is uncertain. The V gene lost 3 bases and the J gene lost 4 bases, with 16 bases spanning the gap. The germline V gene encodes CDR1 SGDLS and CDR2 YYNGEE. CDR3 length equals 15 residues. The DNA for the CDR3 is TGTGCCAGCAGCGCCCCCCCGGGATACGGCTATGGCTACACCTTC. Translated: CASSAPPGYGYGYTF.

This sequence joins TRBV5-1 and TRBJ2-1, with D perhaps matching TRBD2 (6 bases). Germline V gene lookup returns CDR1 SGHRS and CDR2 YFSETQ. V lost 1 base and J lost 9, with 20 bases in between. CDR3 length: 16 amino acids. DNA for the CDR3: TGCGCCAGCAGCTTGAGGGCGGGGACCACTAGGGGTGAGCAGTTCTTC. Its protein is CASSLRAGTTRGEQFF.

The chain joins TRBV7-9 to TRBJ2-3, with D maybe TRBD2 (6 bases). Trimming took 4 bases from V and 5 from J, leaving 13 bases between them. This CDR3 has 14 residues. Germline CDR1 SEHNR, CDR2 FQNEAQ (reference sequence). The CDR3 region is CASSSGYGGDTQYF. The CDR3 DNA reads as TGTGCCAGCAGCTCCGGATACGGGGGAGATACGCAGTATTTT.

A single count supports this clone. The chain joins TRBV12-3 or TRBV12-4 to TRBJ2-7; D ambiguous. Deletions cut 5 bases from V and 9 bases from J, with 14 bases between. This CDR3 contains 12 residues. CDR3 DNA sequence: TGTGCCAGCAGTACTACCCGCTTGGGGCAGTACTTC. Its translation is CASSTTRLGQYF.

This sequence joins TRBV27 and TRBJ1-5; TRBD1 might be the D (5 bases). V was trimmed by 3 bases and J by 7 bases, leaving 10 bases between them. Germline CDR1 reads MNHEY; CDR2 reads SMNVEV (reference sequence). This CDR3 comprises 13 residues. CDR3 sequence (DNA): TGTGCCAGCAGTTTTGCAGGGTGGCAGCCCCAGCATTTT. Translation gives CASSFAGWQPQHF.